These 3 T cell receptor beta chains originate from one sample sequenced in a study of early T cells in non-severe SARS-CoV-2 infection. From the 5' RACE reads, TCRdb called clonotypes with MiXCR, one entry per CDR3 protein. Here the sample spans tens of thousands of distinct CDR3 sequences, over 7% being singletons. What was sequenced was whole blood. Receptors were obtained from an adult who was a healthcare worker with PCR-confirmed SARS-CoV-2 infection or an uninfected control (not recorded which).

Many counts were recorded for this clonotype. The V gene is TRBV7-3, the J gene TRBJ2-2; 8 bases are shared with TRBD1. The CDR3 consists of 15 residues. The germline V gene has CDR1 SGHTA and CDR2 FQGTGA. J was trimmed by 1 base and V by 6 bases; bases with no gene match: 4. The CDR3 is CASRLTGVNTGELFF. The DNA for the CDR3 is TGTGCCAGCAGACTGACAGGGGTGAACACCGGGGAGCTGTTTTTT.

The chain employs TRBV5-1 and TRBJ2-5; 13 bases align to TRBD2. Germline lookup yields CDR1 SGHRS and CDR2 YFSETQ. The CDR3 is 15 amino acids. V shed 5 bases and J 1 base; nucleotides not matched to a gene: 2. The CDR3 DNA follows: TGCGCCAGCAGGACTAGCGGGGGGCCCCAAGAGACCCAGTACTTC. Its protein is CASRTSGGPQETQYF.

This clonotype was recorded a few times. CDR3 nucleotide sequence: TGTGCCAGCAGTGTCAGGGGGCTAAACATTCAGTACTTC. This translates into CASSVRGLNIQYF. The chain recombines TRBV6-6 with TRBJ2-4; 8 bases map to TRBD1. J lost 6 bases, V lost 5 bases, and 3 bases had no gene match. CDR1 is MNHNY and CDR2 is SVGAGI in the germline V gene (reference sequence). CDR3 size: 13 residues.